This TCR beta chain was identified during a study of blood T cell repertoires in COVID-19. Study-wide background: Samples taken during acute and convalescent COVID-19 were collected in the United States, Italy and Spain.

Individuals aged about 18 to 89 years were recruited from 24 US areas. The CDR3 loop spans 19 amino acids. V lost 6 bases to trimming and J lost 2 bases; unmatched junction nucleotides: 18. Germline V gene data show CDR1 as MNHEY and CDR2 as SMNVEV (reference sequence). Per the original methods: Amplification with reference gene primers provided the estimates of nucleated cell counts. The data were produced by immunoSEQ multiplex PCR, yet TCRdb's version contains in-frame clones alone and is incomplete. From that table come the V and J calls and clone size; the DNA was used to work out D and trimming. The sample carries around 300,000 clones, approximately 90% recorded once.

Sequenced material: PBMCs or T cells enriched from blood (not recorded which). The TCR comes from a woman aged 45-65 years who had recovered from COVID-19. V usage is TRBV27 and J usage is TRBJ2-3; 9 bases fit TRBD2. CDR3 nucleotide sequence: TGTGCCAGCAGGGGGATGGGCCTAGCGGGGCACCGTGACACAGATACGCAGTATTTT. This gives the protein CASRGMGLAGHRDTDTQYF.